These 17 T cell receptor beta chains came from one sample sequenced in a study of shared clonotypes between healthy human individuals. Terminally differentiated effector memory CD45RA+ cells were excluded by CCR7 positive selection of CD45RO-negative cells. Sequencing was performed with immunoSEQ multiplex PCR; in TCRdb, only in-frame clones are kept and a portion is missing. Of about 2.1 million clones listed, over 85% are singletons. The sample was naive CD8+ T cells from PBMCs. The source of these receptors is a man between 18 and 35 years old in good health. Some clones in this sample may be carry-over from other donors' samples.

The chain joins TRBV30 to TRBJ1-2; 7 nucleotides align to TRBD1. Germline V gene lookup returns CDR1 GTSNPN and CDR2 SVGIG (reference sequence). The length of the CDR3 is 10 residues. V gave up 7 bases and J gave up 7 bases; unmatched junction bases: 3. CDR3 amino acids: CAYDRVGYTF. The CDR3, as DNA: TGTGCCTACGACAGGGTTGGCTACACCTTC.

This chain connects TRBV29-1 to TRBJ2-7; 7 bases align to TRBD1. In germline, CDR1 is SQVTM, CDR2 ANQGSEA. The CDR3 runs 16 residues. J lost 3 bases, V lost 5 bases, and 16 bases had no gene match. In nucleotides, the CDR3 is TGCAGCGTTTGGGACAGTTGGGATGGACGGGGCTACGAGCAGTACTTC. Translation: CSVWDSWDGRGYEQYF.

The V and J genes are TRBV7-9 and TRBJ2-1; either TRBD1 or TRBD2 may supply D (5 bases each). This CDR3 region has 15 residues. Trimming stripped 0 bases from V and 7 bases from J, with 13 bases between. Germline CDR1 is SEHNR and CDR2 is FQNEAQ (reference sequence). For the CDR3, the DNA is TGTGCCAGCAGCTTAGCAGGGGTCGGGATAAATGAGCAGTTCTTC. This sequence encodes CASSLAGVGINEQFF.

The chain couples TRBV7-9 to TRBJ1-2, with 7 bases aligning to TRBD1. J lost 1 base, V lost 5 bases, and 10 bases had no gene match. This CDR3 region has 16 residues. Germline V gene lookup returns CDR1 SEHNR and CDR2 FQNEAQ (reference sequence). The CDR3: CASSPQRQGVNYGYTF. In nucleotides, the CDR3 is TGTGCCAGCAGCCCCCAGAGGCAGGGGGTTAACTATGGCTACACCTTC.

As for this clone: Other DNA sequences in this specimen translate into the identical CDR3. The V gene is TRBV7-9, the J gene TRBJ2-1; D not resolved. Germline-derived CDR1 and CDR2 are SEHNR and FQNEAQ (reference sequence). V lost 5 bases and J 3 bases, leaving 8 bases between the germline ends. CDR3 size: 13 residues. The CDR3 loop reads CASSLENYNEQFF. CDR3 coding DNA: TGTGCCAGCAGCCTAGAAAACTACAATGAGCAGTTCTTC.

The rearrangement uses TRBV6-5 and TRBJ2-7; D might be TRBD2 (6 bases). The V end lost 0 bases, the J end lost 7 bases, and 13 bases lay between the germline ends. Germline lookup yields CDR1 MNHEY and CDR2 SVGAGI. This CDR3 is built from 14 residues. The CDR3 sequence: CASSYSRGRIEQYF. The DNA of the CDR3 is TGTGCCAGCAGTTACTCTCGAGGGAGGATTGAGCAGTACTTC.

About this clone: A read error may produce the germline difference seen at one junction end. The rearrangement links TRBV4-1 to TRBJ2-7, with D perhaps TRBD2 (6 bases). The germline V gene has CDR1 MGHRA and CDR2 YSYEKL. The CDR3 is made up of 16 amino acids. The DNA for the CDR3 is TGCGCCAGCAGCGAAGAGTGGGCCGGGGGATTCTACGAGCAGTACTTC. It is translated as CASSEEWAGGFYEQYF.

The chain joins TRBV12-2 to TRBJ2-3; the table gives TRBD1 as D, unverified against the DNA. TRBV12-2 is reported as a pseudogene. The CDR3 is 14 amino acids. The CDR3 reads CASRLETKGETQYF. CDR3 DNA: TGTGCAAGTCGCTTAGAGACTAAGGGGGAAACGCAGTATTTT.

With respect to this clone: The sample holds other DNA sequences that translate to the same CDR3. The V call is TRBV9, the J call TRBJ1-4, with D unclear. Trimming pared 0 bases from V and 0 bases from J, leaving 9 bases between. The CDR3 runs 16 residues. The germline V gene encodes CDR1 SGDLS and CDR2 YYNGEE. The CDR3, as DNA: TGTGCCAGCAGCGTAGGCCGGGTTGCAACTAATGAAAAACTGTTTTTT. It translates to CASSVGRVATNEKLFF.

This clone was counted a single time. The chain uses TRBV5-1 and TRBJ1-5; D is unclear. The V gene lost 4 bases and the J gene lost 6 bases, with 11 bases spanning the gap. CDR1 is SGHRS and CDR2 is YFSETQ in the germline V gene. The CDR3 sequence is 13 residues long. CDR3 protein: CASSPRIGQPQHF. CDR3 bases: TGCGCCAGCAGCCCAAGAATAGGTCAGCCCCAGCATTTT.

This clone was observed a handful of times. The CDR3 DNA reads TGTGCCAGCAGCGTGCATGGGACTCCAAACTCTGGGGCCAACGTCCTGACTTTC. Encoded protein: CASSVHGTPNSGANVLTF. This chain connects TRBV9 to TRBJ2-6, with D tentatively TRBD2 (6 bases). This CDR3 spans 18 amino acids. The germline V gene encodes CDR1 SGDLS and CDR2 YYNGEE. Trimming took 2 bases from V and 0 from J, leaving 15 bases between them.

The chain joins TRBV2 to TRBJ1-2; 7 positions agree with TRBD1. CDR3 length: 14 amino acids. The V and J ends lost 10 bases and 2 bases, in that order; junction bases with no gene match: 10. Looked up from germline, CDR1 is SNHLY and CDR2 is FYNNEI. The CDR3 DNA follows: TGTGCCACCACTGGGACAGCTCCCAACTATGGCTACACCTTC. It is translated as CATTGTAPNYGYTF. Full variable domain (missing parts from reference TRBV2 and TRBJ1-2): EPEVTQTPSHQVTQMGQEVILRCVPISNHLYFYWYRQILGQKVEFLVSFYNNEISEKSEIFDDQFSVERPDGSNFTLKIRSTKLEDSAMYFCATTGTAPNYGYTFGSGTRLTVV.

The CDR3 DNA sequence: TGCGCCAGCAGCTCCGGACTAGCGGGAGGCCCCTACAATGAGCAGTTCTTC. Protein: CASSSGLAGGPYNEQFF. The rearrangement joins TRBV5-1 to TRBJ2-1, with TRBD2 identical over 14 bases. The trim removed 3 bases at V and 2 bases at J, leaving 4 bases unmatched. This CDR3 is 17 amino acids long. Germline V lookup: CDR1 SGHRS, CDR2 YFSETQ.

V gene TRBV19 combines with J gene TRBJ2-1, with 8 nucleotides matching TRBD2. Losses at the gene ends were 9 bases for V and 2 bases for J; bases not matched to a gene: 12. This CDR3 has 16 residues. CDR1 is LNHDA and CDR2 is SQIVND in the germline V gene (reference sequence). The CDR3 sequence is CASRPSSGRAYNEQFF. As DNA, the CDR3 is TGTGCCAGCCGGCCAAGCTCCGGGAGGGCCTACAATGAGCAGTTCTTC.

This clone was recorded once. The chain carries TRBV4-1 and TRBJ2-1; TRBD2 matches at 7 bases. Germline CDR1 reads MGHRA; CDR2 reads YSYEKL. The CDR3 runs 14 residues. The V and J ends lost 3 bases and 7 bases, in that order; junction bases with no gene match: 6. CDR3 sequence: CASSHLAVVNEQFF. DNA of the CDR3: TGCGCCAGCAGCCATCTAGCGGTCGTGAATGAGCAGTTCTTC.

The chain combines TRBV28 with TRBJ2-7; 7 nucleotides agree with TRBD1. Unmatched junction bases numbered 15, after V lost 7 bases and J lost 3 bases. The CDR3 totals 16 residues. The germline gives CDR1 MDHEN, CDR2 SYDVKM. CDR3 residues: CASIYDRDSPRYEQYF. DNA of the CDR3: TGTGCCAGCATCTATGACAGGGACAGCCCGCGCTACGAGCAGTACTTC. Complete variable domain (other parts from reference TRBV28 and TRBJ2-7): DVKVTQSSRYLVKRTGEKVFLECVQDMDHENMFWYRQDPGLGLRLIYFSYDVKMKEKGDIPEGYSVSREKKERFSLILESASTNQTSMYLCASIYDRDSPRYEQYFGPGTRLTVT.

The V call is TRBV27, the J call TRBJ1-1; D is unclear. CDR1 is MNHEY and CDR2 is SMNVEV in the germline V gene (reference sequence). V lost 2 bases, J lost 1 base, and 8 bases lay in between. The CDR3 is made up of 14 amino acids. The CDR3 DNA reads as TGTGCCAGCAGTTTAAAGTTTACGAACACTGAAGCTTTCTTT. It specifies CASSLKFTNTEAFF.